Given below is one TCR beta chain in context. Its antigen is undetermined. A second PCR of roughly 7 to 11 cycles used a sample-barcoded 5' primer and a J-beta primer mix. Template switching added a 12-random-nucleotide identifier to every cDNA molecule. One entry per CDR3 protein results from TCRdb running MiXCR on the 5' RACE reads. Counted here are nearly 800,000 distinct CDR3 sequences, approximately 25% occurring once; the ten biggest clones make up roughly 3.5%. The source of the sample is a study of blood T cells in healthy people across ages. Study results and caveats: In older individuals, TCR beta diversity per million T cells was lower, falling roughly linearly with age. CMV infection status of these donors was not known.

The CDR3 sequence is 14 residues long. Trimming took 5 bases from V and 4 from J, leaving 13 bases between them. This same sample was also part of a study on T cells of mothers and their children. That source adds: For each mother, over 8 million TCR beta CDR3 reads were obtained, and for each child, a few million.

The V gene is TRBV12-3 or TRBV12-4, the J gene TRBJ2-3; the D is unclear. This clonotype originated in a boy aged 5-17 years in good health. Sequencing was performed on blood. The CDR3 is CASSPRWSADTQYF. The CDR3 nucleotides read TGTGCCAGCAGTCCAAGATGGAGCGCAGATACGCAGTATTTT.